This T cell receptor (beta chain) was sequenced during a study of cytomegalovirus exposure and HLA in healthy donors. Study-wide results and limits: Most TCR sequences were uncommon, yet certain public TCRs appeared in many donors. TRBV6-2, TRBV6-3 and some other V segments were excluded as indistinguishable. Common viral pathogens (according to a later analysis) appeared linked to several of the most significant clusters. On later analysis, the bulk of CMV-associated TCR beta chains appeared to be HLA-restricted.

Trimming took off 6 bases at V and 4 bases at J, with 15 bases between the two ends. CDR1 and CDR2 from the germline V gene are LGHNT and FRNRAP. The CDR3 has 14 residues. On this clone: Its antigen is not identified.

A multiplex PCR was run with 60 Vbeta primers and 13 Jbeta primers. Data came from immunoSEQ multiplex PCR; TCRdb stores just in-frame clones and leaves some out. The sample lists 250,000 or so clones, 80% to 95% seen once, with 1.5% to 2% in the top ten. The receptor was derived from a girl aged 2 to 10 in good health and CMV-seronegative. The gene calls are TRBV12-5 and TRBJ1-1; D is perhaps TRBD1 (6 bases). The specimen was PBMCs. The CDR3 loop reads CASGQSTGPTEAFF. As DNA, the CDR3 is TGTGCTAGTGGGCAATCCACAGGGCCCACTGAAGCTTTCTTT.